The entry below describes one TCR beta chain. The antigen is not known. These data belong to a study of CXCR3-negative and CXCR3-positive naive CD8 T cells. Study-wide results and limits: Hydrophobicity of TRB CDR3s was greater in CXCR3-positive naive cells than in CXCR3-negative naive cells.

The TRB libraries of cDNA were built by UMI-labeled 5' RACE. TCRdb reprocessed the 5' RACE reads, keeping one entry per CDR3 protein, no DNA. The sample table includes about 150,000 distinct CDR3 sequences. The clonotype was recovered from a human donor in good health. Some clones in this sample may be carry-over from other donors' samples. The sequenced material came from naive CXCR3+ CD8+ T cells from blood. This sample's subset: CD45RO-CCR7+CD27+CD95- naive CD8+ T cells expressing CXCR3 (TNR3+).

The CDR3: CASSHPVGQGTYEQYF. J is TRBJ2-7 and V is TRBV7-9; with no DNA, the TCRdb D assignment of TRBD1 cannot be verified. The CDR3 loop spans 16 amino acids. Germline CDR1 is SEHNR and CDR2 is FQNEAQ (reference sequence).